The T cell receptor (beta chain) under discussion was sequenced for a study of CD8 T cells in ankylosing spondylitis (dated by TCRdb to the late 2010s). Regarding the study in general: The study set out to find disease-linked TCR variants by profiling T cell receptor beta repertoires in ankylosing spondylitis patients and healthy donors. The full study cohort was made up of about 25 ankylosing spondylitis patients and fewer than 120 healthy donors. Samples of peripheral blood were taken, and for ankylosing spondylitis patients, synovial fluid was collected as well.

Trimming removed 5 bases from V and 4 bases from J; the gene matches leave 6 bases unexplained. The CDR3, cysteine through phenylalanine, is 14 amino acids long. The only DNA kept is the CDR3, 42 bases in frame from the first base. CDR1 and CDR2 are read off the germline V gene as SGHTA and FQGNSA. The sample was run on an Illumina HiSeq 2500. Quantitative 5'-RACE with molecular barcodes was the method used to prepare the TCR beta libraries. The source study handled its data this way. A new computational method based on a probabilistic model of VDJ rearrangement was used to identify disease-linked TCR variants. The public sequencing data were trimmed at Q25 with fastp and processed into clonotypes with MiXCR by TCRdb, which kept only in-frame beta chains. Entries are consolidated by CDR3 protein sequence, retaining the most common genes and DNA. TCRdb, rather than the study authors, made the V and J calls. The sample contains roughly 130,000 distinct CDR3 sequences, roughly an eighth of them found a single time. The top ten hold just under 3% of the sample.

What the authors observed across the whole study: According to the report, matched synovial fluid samples from ankylosing spondylitis patients were significantly enriched for the disease-linked clones. Blood from ankylosing spondylitis patients appeared to be characterized by a TCR beta motif made up of several highly homologous amino acid variants. Some motif variants were previously reported in synovial fluid and blood of reactive arthritis patients, suggesting common disease-initiation mechanisms. A CD8+ phenotype was shown by the disease-linked clones, which were found at relatively low frequencies in peripheral blood.

With respect to this clonotype: Its antigen is still unknown. Per-base quality was not reported, and no clone a single base away is much larger than it.

The sequence is built from TRBV7-2 and TRBJ2-3, with TRBD2 identical over 7 junction bases. The TCR was taken from a female donor with ankylosing spondylitis or in good health (not recorded which). Sample: blood, either unsorted or a sorted T cell fraction (not recorded which). Read as DNA, the sequence is TGTGCCAGCAGCGGAGCGGGGTTCGCAGATACGCAGTATTTT. This yields the protein CASSGAGFADTQYF.